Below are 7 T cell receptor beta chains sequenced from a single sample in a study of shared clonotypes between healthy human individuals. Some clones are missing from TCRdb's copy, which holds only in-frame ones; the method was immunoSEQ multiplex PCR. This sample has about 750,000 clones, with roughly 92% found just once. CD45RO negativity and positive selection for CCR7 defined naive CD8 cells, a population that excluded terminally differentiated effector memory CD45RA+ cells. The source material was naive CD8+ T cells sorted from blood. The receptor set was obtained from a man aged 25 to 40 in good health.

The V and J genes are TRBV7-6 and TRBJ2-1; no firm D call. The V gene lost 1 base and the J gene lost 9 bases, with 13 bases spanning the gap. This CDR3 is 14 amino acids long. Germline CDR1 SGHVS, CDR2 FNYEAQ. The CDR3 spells CASSLVPAHVEQFF. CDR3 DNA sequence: TGTGCCAGCAGCTTAGTCCCAGCCCACGTTGAGCAGTTCTTC.

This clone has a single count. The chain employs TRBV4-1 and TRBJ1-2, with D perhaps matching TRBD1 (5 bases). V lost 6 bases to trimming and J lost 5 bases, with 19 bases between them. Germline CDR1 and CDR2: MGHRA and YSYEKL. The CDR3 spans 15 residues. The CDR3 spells CASSHTGGDSYGYTF. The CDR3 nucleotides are TGCGCCAGCAGTCATACAGGCGGGGACTCATATGGCTACACCTTC.

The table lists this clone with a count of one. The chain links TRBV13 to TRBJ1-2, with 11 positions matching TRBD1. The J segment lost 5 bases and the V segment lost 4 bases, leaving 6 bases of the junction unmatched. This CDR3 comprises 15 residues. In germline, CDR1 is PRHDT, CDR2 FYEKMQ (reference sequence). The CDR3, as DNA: TGTGCCAGCAGCTACGGACAGGGGGCAGGGTATGGCTACACCTTC. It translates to CASSYGQGAGYGYTF.

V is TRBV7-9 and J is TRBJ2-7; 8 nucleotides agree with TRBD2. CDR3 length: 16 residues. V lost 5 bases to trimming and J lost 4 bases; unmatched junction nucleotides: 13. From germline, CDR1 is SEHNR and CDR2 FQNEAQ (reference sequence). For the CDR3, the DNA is TGTGCCAGCAGCAACCGGGGGGCGGGAGGTCCGTACGAGCAGTACTTC. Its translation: CASSNRGAGGPYEQYF.

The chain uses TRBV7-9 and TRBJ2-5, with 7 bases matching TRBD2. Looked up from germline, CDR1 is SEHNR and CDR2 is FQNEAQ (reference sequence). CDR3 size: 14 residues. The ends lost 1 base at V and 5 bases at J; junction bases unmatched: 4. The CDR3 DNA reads TGTGCCAGCAGCTTAGGAATCGGGGGGGAGACCCAGTACTTC. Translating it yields CASSLGIGGETQYF.

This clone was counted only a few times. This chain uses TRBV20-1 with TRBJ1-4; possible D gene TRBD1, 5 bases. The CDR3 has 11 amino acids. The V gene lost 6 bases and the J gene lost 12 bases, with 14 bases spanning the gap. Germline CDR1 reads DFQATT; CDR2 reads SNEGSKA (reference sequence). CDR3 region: CSAPYLGELFF. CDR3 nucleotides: TGCAGTGCCCCTTATCTGGGGGAACTGTTTTTT.

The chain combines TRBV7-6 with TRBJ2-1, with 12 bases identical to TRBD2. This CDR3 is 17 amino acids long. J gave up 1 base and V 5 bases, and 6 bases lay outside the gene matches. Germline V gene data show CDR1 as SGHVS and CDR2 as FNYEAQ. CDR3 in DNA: TGTGCCAGCAGCCCAATGGGACTAGCGGGTTCCTACAATGAGCAGTTCTTC. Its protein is CASSPMGLAGSYNEQFF.